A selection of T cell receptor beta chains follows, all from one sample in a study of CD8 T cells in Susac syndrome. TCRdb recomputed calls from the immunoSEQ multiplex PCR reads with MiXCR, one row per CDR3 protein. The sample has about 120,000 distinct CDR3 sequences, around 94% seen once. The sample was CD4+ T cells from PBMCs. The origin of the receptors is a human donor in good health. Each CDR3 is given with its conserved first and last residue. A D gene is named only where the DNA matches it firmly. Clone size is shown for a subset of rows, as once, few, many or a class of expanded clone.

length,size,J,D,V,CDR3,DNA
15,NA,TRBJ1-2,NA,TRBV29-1,CSVEVRATDKIGYTF,TGCAGCGTTGAGGTTCGTGCGACAGACAAGATTGGCTACACCTTC
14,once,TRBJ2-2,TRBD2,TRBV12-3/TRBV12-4,CASHSGSNTGELFF,TGTGCCAGCCACAGCGGGAGTAACACCGGGGAGCTGTTTTTT
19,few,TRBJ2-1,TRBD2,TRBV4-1,CASSHPGLAGGPLLEEQFF,TGCGCCAGCAGCCATCCGGGACTAGCGGGAGGGCCTCTTTTGGAAGAGCAGTTCTTC
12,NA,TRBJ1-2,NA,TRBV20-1,CSARDNLYGYTF,TGCAGTGCTAGAGATAACCTCTATGGCTACACCTTC
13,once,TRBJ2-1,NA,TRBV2,CASSEALNAEQFF,TGTGCCAGCAGTGAAGCCCTTAACGCGGAGCAGTTCTTC
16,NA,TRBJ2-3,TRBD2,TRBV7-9,CASSLNSAGGTDTQYF,TGTGCCAGCAGCTTGAATTCGGCGGGAGGGACAGATACGCAGTATTTT
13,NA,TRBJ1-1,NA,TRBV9,CASSVEPGTEAFF,TGTGCCAGCAGCGTAGAACCCGGGACCGAAGCTTTCTTT
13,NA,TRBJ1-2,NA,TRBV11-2,CASSLSLNYGYTF,TGTGCCAGCAGCTTATCCCTTAACTATGGCTACACCTTC
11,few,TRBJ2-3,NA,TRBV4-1,CASSQNGTQYF,TGCGCCAGCAGCCAAAATGGTACGCAGTATTTT
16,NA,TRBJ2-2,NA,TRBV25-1,CASSDPHTANTGELFF,TGTGCCAGCAGTGACCCTCACACAGCGAACACCGGGGAGCTGTTTTTT
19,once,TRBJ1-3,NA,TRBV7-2,CASSPSSILGGTAGNTIYF,TGTGCCAGCAGCCCCTCGTCAATTTTGGGGGGCACGGCTGGAAACACCATATATTTT
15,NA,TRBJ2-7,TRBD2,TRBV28,CASSSAGTSEDEQYF,TGTGCCAGCAGTTCCGCCGGGACTAGTGAGGACGAGCAGTACTTC
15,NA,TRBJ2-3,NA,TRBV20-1,CSALPDRPKHNTQYF,TGCAGTGCTCTCCCTGACAGGCCGAAGCATAATACGCAGTATTTT
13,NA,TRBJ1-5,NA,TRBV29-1,CSVEETAGQPQHF,TGCAGCGTTGAAGAAACAGCGGGGCAGCCCCAGCATTTT
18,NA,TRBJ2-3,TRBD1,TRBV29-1,CSVGGGTGSPLSTDTQYF,TGCAGCGTTGGAGGAGGGACAGGGTCCCCGTTAAGCACAGATACGCAGTATTTT
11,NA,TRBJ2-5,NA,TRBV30,CASEMGETQYF,TGTGCCTCTGAGATGGGAGAGACCCAGTACTTC
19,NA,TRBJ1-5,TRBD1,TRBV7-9,CASSLARVGQGRSNQPQHF,TGTGCCAGCAGCTTAGCGCGCGTTGGACAGGGAAGATCAAATCAGCCCCAGCATTTT
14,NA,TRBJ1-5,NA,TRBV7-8,CASSYLGGDQPQHF,TGTGCCAGCAGCTATCTCGGGGGTGATCAGCCCCAGCATTTT
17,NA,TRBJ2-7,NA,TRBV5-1,CASSLNLNRGLAYEQYF,TGCGCCAGCAGCCTAAACCTCAACAGGGGACTAGCCTACGAGCAGTACTTC
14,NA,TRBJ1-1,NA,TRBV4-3,CASSQDQQGAVAFF,TGCGCCAGCAGCCAAGATCAACAGGGTGCAGTCGCTTTCTTT
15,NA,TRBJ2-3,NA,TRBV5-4,CASSLGGELTDTQYF,TGTGCCAGCAGCTTGGGGGGAGAACTCACAGATACGCAGTATTTT
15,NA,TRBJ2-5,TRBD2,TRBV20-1,CSASASGRARETQYF,TGCAGTGCTAGCGCTAGCGGGAGGGCCAGGGAGACCCAGTACTTC
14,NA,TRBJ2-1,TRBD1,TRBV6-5,CASSPQTGNNEQFF,TGTGCCAGCAGTCCCCAGACAGGGAACAATGAGCAGTTCTTC
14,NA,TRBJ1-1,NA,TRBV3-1,CASSPGRSSGVNFF,TGTGCCAGCAGCCCGGGACGGTCCTCGGGGGTGAATTTCTTT
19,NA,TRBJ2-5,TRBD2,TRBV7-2,CASSLGRLAGSNPGETQYF,TGTGCCAGCAGCTTAGGGCGGTTAGCGGGCTCAAACCCCGGGGAGACCCAGTACTTC
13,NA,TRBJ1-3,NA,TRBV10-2,CASMRETGNTIYF,TGCGCCAGCATGCGGGAAACTGGAAACACCATATATTTT
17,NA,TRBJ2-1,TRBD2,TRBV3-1,CASSTGLALSSYNEQFF,TGTGCCAGCAGCACCGGACTAGCTCTCAGCTCCTACAATGAGCAGTTCTTC
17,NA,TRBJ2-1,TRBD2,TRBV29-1,CSVEEIAGGPLDREQFF,TGCAGCGTTGAAGAAATAGCGGGAGGGCCGTTAGATCGTGAGCAGTTCTTC
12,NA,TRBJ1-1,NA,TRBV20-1,CSAPRGDTEAFF,TGCAGTGCCCCTCGGGGGGACACTGAAGCTTTCTTT
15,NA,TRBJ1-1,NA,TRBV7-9,CASSSQIETGEVAFF,TGTGCCAGCAGCTCCCAAATCGAAACCGGAGAGGTAGCTTTCTTT
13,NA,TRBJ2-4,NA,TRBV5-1,CASSSEGKNIQYF,TGCGCCAGCAGCTCAGAGGGGAAAAACATTCAGTACTTC
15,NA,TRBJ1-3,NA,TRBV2,CASRGGAASGNTIYF,TGTGCCAGCAGAGGAGGTGCGGCCTCTGGAAACACCATATATTTT
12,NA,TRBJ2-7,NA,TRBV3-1,CASSLRTYEQYF,TGTGCCAGCAGCCTCCGCACCTACGAGCAGTACTTC
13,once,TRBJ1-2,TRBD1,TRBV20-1,CSATHRGGYGYTF,TGCAGTGCTACTCACAGGGGAGGCTATGGCTACACCTTC
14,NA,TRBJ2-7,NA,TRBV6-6,CASSRGANTYEQYF,TGTGCCAGCAGCCGTGGGGCGAATACCTACGAGCAGTACTTC
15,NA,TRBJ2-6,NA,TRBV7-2,CASSSPGPGANVLTF,TGTGCCAGCAGCTCCCCGGGGCCTGGGGCCAACGTCCTGACTTTC
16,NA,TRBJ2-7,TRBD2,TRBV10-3,CAISGGVAGASYEQYF,TGTGCCATCAGCGGGGGGGTAGCGGGAGCTTCCTACGAGCAGTACTTC
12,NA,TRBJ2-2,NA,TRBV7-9,CASSLTVTELFF,TGTGCCAGCAGCTTGACCGTAACGGAGCTGTTTTTT
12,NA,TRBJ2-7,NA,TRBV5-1,CASSLDLTSRYF,TGCGCCAGCAGCTTGGATCTCACGAGCAGATACTTC
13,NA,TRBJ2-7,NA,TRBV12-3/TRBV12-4,CASLSSGSYEQYF,TGTGCCAGCCTAAGTAGCGGTTCCTACGAGCAGTACTTC